This TCR beta chain was recovered during a study of identical twins. In TCRdb, the 5' RACE reads were re-called with MiXCR into one record per CDR3 protein. The sample holds roughly 570,000 distinct CDR3 sequences, 9% to 10% seen once. The CDR3 has 19 residues. Trimming took 4 bases from V and 0 from J, leaving 19 bases between them. Germline-derived CDR1 and CDR2 are SGHDN and FVKESK. The same specimen was also included in a second study, on yellow fever vaccine responses in identical twins.

This sequence originates from a woman under 30 in good health. The sequenced sample consisted of PBMCs. This chain connects TRBV14 to TRBJ2-6; D unresolved. CDR3 DNA sequence: TGTGCCAGCAGCCCGTCCCTCTTCCTTGATGGCTCTGGGGCCAACGTCCTGACTTTC. Its protein is CASSPSLFLDGSGANVLTF. Based on the CDR3 plus reference TRBV14 and TRBJ2-6, the full variable domain is EAGVTQFPSHSVIEKGQTVTLRCDPISGHDNLYWYRRVMGKEIKFLLHFVKESKQDESGMPNNRFLAERTGGTYSTLKVQPAELEDSGVYFCASSPSLFLDGSGANVLTFGAGSRLTVL.